What follows are 25 T cell receptor beta chains derived from one specimen sequenced in a study of T cells after yellow fever vaccination. TCRdb fed the 5' RACE reads into MiXCR, producing one record per CDR3 protein. The profile covers some 320,000 distinct CDR3 sequences, with about 10% appearing a single time and roughly 3% taken by the ten largest. Sequenced here: CD4+ T cells sorted from PBMCs, sampled 45 days after the yellow fever booster vaccination. These receptors all come from a man between 18 and 29 years old who received the YFV17D yellow fever vaccine.

This clonotype was seen a few times. The V and J genes are TRBV24-1 and TRBJ2-1; 11 positions agree with TRBD2. This CDR3 region has 15 residues. Germline assignment: CDR1 KGHDR and CDR2 SFDVKD. The trim removed 9 bases at V and 5 bases at J, leaving 8 bases unmatched. The CDR3 protein is CATGSPGLADNEQFF. For the CDR3, the DNA is TGTGCCACCGGGTCGCCGGGACTAGCGGACAATGAGCAGTTCTTC.

The chain recombines TRBV5-1 with TRBJ2-5, with D possibly TRBD2 on 5 matching bases. The CDR3 is made up of 14 amino acids. Germline-derived CDR1 and CDR2 are SGHRS and YFSETQ. Trimming took 0 bases from V and 2 from J, leaving 8 bases between them. CDR3 sequence reads: CASSLGTPQETQYF. The DNA for the CDR3 is TGCGCCAGCAGCTTGGGGACTCCACAAGAGACCCAGTACTTC.

This clonotype showed up many times. The gene calls are TRBV5-1 and TRBJ2-3, with D maybe TRBD2 (5 bases). The CDR3 has 15 amino acids. Germline V gives CDR1 SGHRS, CDR2 YFSETQ. V was cut by 0 bases and J by 4 bases, with 12 bases left in between. The CDR3 loop is CASSLGLAGADTQYF. In DNA form, the CDR3 reads TGCGCCAGCAGCTTGGGGCTAGCAGGCGCAGATACGCAGTATTTT.

This chain joins TRBV6-6 and TRBJ2-5; the match to TRBD2 covers 10 bases. Trimming cost V 8 bases and J 2 bases; bases outside gene matches: 14. Germline CDR1 is MNHNY and CDR2 is SVGAGI (reference sequence). The CDR3 runs to 17 residues. CDR3 in amino acids: CASPPGLAGAWQETQYF. For the CDR3, the DNA is TGTGCCAGCCCTCCCGGGCTAGCGGGGGCATGGCAAGAGACCCAGTACTTC.

The V gene is TRBV28, the J gene TRBJ2-1; tentative D call: TRBD2 (6 bases). The CDR3 is 18 amino acids. Germline-derived CDR1 and CDR2 are MDHEN and SYDVKM. Trimming cost V 2 bases and J 3 bases, with 20 bases left between them. DNA of the CDR3: TGTGCCAGCAGTTTACCCTCGGGGGACCGACGAGTCTACAATGAGCAGTTCTTC. Its translation is CASSLPSGDRRVYNEQFF.

This chain connects TRBV19 to TRBJ1-5; D ambiguous. The germline V and J ends were trimmed by 5 bases and 7 bases, with 15 bases remaining between them. This CDR3 contains 14 residues. The V gene's germline CDR1 is LNHDA and CDR2 SQIVND (reference sequence). The CDR3 DNA sequence: TGTGCCAGTAGTGTCTCAGCGGTGGGGCAGCCCCAGCATTTT. It encodes CASSVSAVGQPQHF.

The sample holds a few counts of this clonotype. V usage is TRBV6-5 and J usage is TRBJ1-1, with 9 bases lining up with TRBD1. Germline values: CDR1 MNHEY, CDR2 SVGAGI. Trimming removed 5 bases from V and 10 bases from J; junction bases left unmatched: 8. The CDR3 contains 13 residues. The CDR3 DNA is TGTGCCAGCAGTAACAGGGGGCCACTTGCAGCTTTCTTT. Encoded protein: CASSNRGPLAAFF.

The gene calls are TRBV24-1 and TRBJ2-1; 7 bases align to TRBD1. There are 17 residues in the CDR3. The ends lost 7 bases at V and 0 bases at J; junction bases unmatched: 11. CDR1 KGHDR and CDR2 SFDVKD come from the germline V gene. DNA of the CDR3: TGTGCCACCAGCTCCGACCAGGGGGAAACCTCCTACAATGAGCAGTTCTTC. Translated: CATSSDQGETSYNEQFF.

The chain's CDR3 is CASSLGAGGTTDTQYF. The CDR3 DNA sequence: TGCGCCAGCAGCTTGGGGGCGGGGGGCACCACAGATACGCAGTATTTT. This rearrangement joins TRBV5-1 to TRBJ2-3, with 8 bases that match TRBD2. The CDR3 is 16 residues long. Looked up from germline, CDR1 is SGHRS and CDR2 is YFSETQ. The J segment lost 2 bases and the V segment lost 0 bases, leaving 5 bases of the junction unmatched. Looking up the rest from reference TRBV5-1 and TRBJ2-3 gives the full variable domain: KAGVTQTPRYLIKTRGQQVTLSCSPISGHRSVSWYQQTPGQGLQFLFEYFSETQRNKGNFPGRFSGRQFSNSRSEMNVSTLELGDSALYLCASSLGAGGTTDTQYFGPGTRLTVL.

This clonotype was recorded at least ten times. This chain links TRBV24-1 with TRBJ2-1; the match to TRBD2 covers 13 bases. There are 17 residues in the CDR3. Germline assignment: CDR1 KGHDR and CDR2 SFDVKD. The trim removed 6 bases at V and 10 bases at J, leaving 14 bases unmatched. CDR3 sequence: CATSSFRGLAGVKEQFF. The CDR3 nucleotides read TGTGCCACCAGTTCATTTCGTGGACTAGCGGGGGTCAAAGAGCAGTTCTTC.

V and J are TRBV18 and TRBJ1-1; D call uncertain. Trimming cost V 4 bases and J 1 base, with 4 bases left between them. Per germline, CDR1 KGHSH and CDR2 LQKENI. The CDR3 loop spans 12 amino acids. CDR3 residues: CASSQGNTEAFF. CDR3 nucleotide sequence: TGTGCCAGCTCACAGGGGAACACTGAAGCTTTCTTT.

This clonotype appeared a few times. The CDR3: CASTPRGGRETQYF. In DNA form, the CDR3 reads TGTGCCAGCACCCCGAGGGGGGGGCGAGAGACCCAGTACTTC. The chain joins TRBV5-6 to TRBJ2-5, with D tentatively TRBD2 (7 bases). Trimming left V 6 bases short and J 4 bases short, with 16 bases between. Germline CDR1 and CDR2: SGHDT and YYEEEE. The CDR3 is 14 residues long.

This clonotype was picked up a small number of times. The rearrangement joins TRBV20-1 to TRBJ1-4; 7 bases align to TRBD1. CDR3 length equals 13 residues. Per germline, CDR1 DFQATT and CDR2 SNEGSKA (reference sequence). V lost 6 bases, J lost 5 bases, and 6 bases stayed unmatched. The CDR3, as DNA: TGCAGTGCCCCGGACAGGCTAAATGAAAAACTGTTTTTT. Amino acids: CSAPDRLNEKLFF.

This clonotype has a count of ten or more. The rearrangement links TRBV29-1 to TRBJ2-7; D unresolved. The CDR3 is 14 amino acids. Deletions cut 0 bases from V and 0 bases from J, with 9 bases between. The germline V gene has CDR1 SQVTM and CDR2 ANQGSEA. CDR3: CSVEEDGFSYEQYF. CDR3 coding DNA: TGCAGCGTTGAAGAGGACGGATTCTCCTACGAGCAGTACTTC.

This clonotype was counted a few times. The rearrangement joins TRBV6-4 to TRBJ1-5; tentatively, D is TRBD1 (5 bases). CDR3 length: 15 amino acids. Germline CDR1 is MRHNA and CDR2 is SNTAGT. Trimming cost V 6 bases and J 7 bases, with 19 bases left between them. Written as DNA, the CDR3 is TGTGCCAGCAGCCTTGAATGCAGGGAAAAACAGCCCCAGCATTTT. This gives the protein CASSLECREKQPQHF.

This clonotype was detected many times. V gene TRBV5-1 combines with J gene TRBJ2-3; D gene uncertain. Per germline, CDR1 SGHRS and CDR2 YFSETQ. This CDR3 is 15 amino acids long. V shed 1 base and J shed 8 bases, with 17 bases lying between them. In nucleotides, the CDR3 is TGCGCCAGCAGCTTGACGCGGCAATCTGAGGTTACGCAGTATTTT. Residues: CASSLTRQSEVTQYF.

This clonotype was counted between two and nine times. The rearrangement uses TRBV2 and TRBJ2-2; D gene unclear. CDR3 length: 13 amino acids. V was trimmed by 6 bases and J by 4 bases, leaving 9 bases between them. CDR1 and CDR2 (germline): SNHLY, FYNNEI. The CDR3 spells CASRKDPTGELFF. CDR3 in DNA: TGTGCCAGCAGAAAGGATCCCACCGGGGAGCTGTTTTTT.

This clonotype was picked up many times. CDR3: CASSPLDLDTQYF. In nucleotides, the CDR3 is TGTGCCAGCTCACCACTGGACTTAGATACGCAGTATTTT. This chain joins TRBV18 and TRBJ2-3; D is perhaps TRBD2 (5 bases). With 1 base removed from V and 5 bases from J, the gap between germline ends came to 7 bases. CDR3 size: 13 residues. Germline lookup yields CDR1 KGHSH and CDR2 LQKENI.

The chain joins TRBV5-1 to TRBJ2-5; the match to TRBD1 covers 7 bases. CDR1 is SGHRS and CDR2 is YFSETQ in the germline V gene. After removal of 4 bases from V and 2 bases from J, the junction contained 5 bases not matched to a gene. This CDR3 comprises 14 residues. DNA for the CDR3: TGCGCCAGCAGCGCGACAGGGCTACAAGAGACCCAGTACTTC. It yields the protein CASSATGLQETQYF.

The chain uses TRBV11-2 and TRBJ1-5, with D perhaps matching TRBD1 (5 bases). V lost 1 base, J lost 6 bases, and 10 bases lay in between. The CDR3 is 14 residues long. Germline CDR1 is SGHAT and CDR2 is FQNNGV. The CDR3 DNA is TGTGCCAGCAGCTTAGGCAGGGCGGGTCAGCCCCAGCATTTT. It translates to CASSLGRAGQPQHF.

A few counts support this clonotype. A junction boundary mismatches the germline segment, possibly from a read error. The chain combines TRBV18 with TRBJ2-3; D is unclear. Germline assignment: CDR1 KGHSH and CDR2 LQKENI. This CDR3 is built from 14 residues. The CDR3 spells CASSPLDSTDTQYF. The CDR3 DNA sequence: TGTGCCAGCTCCCCACTGGACAGCACAGATACGCAGTATTTT.

This clonotype was observed a handful of times. The chain couples TRBV6-2 or TRBV6-3 to TRBJ2-5, with D tentatively TRBD2 (5 bases). Trimming took 0 bases from V and 3 from J, leaving 11 bases between them. CDR1 is MNHEY and CDR2 is SVGEGT in the germline V gene. The CDR3 contains 15 residues. CDR3 in DNA: TGTGCCAGCAGTTACTCTTGGCCGGGGAAAGAGACCCAGTACTTC. Translation: CASSYSWPGKETQYF.

The chain uses TRBV5-1 and TRBJ2-1; 10 bases line up with TRBD2. J lost 8 bases, V lost 2 bases, and 7 bases had no gene match. Looked up from germline, CDR1 is SGHRS and CDR2 is YFSETQ. The CDR3 extends over 15 amino acids. The DNA for the CDR3 is TGCGCCAGCAGCTTCCCAGCGGGGGGGCATGATGAGCAGTTCTTC. Protein: CASSFPAGGHDEQFF.

This clonotype has ten or more counts. The CDR3 DNA sequence: TGCGCCAGCAGCCCCCGGGTGTCGGCCAGCCAAGATGAAGCTTTCTTT. Translation gives CASSPRVSASQDEAFF. J is TRBJ1-1 and V is TRBV5-1; D uncertain. Germline CDR1 is SGHRS and CDR2 is YFSETQ. V was trimmed by 4 bases and J by 7 bases, leaving 23 bases between them. The CDR3 runs 16 residues.

This clonotype has more than one count but fewer than ten. The CDR3 DNA reads TGTGCCAGCAGTAAGAGGACGGACTATGGCTACACCTTC. It is translated as CASSKRTDYGYTF. The chain couples TRBV12-3 or TRBV12-4 to TRBJ1-2; D is unclear. V was cut by 5 bases and J by 3 bases, with 10 bases left in between. The CDR3 totals 13 residues.